The following is a T cell receptor beta chain sequence with its context. Its antigen is currently unknown. Sequencing was performed with immunoSEQ multiplex PCR; in TCRdb, only in-frame clones are kept and a portion is missing. The table records around 55,000 clones, about 86% of them present only once. The data are from a study of OX40 agonist ivuxolimab in advanced cancers. J was trimmed by 3 bases and V by 0 bases; bases with no gene match: 4. The CDR3 consists of 15 residues. Germline V gives CDR1 SGDLS, CDR2 YYNGEE. Study observations and caveats: Both CD4+ and CD8+ T cell populations in blood had undergone clonal expansion by week 6 at 0.1 to 3.0 mg/kg. Among T cells, CD8+ cells averaged more expanded clones than CD4+ cells.

Systemic immunosuppression or a history of autoimmune disease excluded patients. The material sequenced was CD4+ or CD8+ T cells sorted from blood, taken in a trial of the OX40 agonist ivuxolimab. This rearrangement joins TRBV9 to TRBJ2-7, with TRBD1 identical over 9 bases. The sequence came from an adult with an advanced solid tumor such as melanoma, head and neck, liver or kidney cancer. In DNA form, the CDR3 reads TGTGCCAGCAGCGTAGGGGACAGGGACATCTACGAGCAGTACTTC. Its protein is CASSVGDRDIYEQYF.